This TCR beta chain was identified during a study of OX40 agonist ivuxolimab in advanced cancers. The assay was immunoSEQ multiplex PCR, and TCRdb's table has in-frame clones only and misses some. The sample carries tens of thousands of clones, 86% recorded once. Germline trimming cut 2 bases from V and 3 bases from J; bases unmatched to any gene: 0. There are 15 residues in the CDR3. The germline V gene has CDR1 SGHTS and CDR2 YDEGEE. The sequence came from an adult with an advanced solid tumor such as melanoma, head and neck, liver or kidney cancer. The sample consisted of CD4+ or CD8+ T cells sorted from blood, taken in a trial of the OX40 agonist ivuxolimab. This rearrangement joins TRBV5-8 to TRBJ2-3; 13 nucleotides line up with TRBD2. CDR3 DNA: TGTGCCAGCAGCTTACTAGCGGGAGGGACAGATACGCAGTATTTT. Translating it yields CASSLLAGGTDTQYF.